This is a list of T cell receptor beta chains from one sample in a study of T cell changes during pregnancy in multiple sclerosis. TCRdb's copy holds only in-frame clones and misses some; the assay was immunoSEQ multiplex PCR. The repertoire holds 4,000 to 5,500 clones, with 70% to 85% as singletons. The sequenced sample was CD8+ T cells from peripheral blood mononuclear cells, obtained in the second trimester of pregnancy. Source of these receptors: a female donor in good health, enrolled as a control in a pregnancy study. Each CDR3 is given with its conserved first and last residue. The D gene is left open where the match is weak. Not every row has a clone size; where given, it reads once, few, many or a size class.

size: .
J: TRBJ1-1
length: 14
D: .
V: TRBV4-1
CDR3: CASSQEPGGAEAFF
DNA: TGCGCCAGCAGCCAAGAGCCGGGAGGCGCTGAAGCTTTCTTT

size: medium-sized
J: TRBJ2-3
length: 18
D: .
V: TRBV7-9
CDR3: CASSLSLSPSGSRDTQYF
DNA: TGTGCCAGCAGCTTAAGTCTGTCACCTTCCGGGAGCCGGGATACGCAGTATTTT

size: .
J: TRBJ2-3
length: 15
D: .
V: TRBV5-6
CDR3: CASSLRIATTDTQYF
DNA: TGTGCCAGCAGCTTGAGGATAGCGACCACAGATACGCAGTATTTT

size: few
J: TRBJ2-3
length: 15
D: .
V: TRBV6-4
CDR3: CASSDSGGAADTQYF
DNA: TGTGCCAGCAGTGACTCGGGGGGGGCGGCAGATACGCAGTATTTT

size: once
J: TRBJ1-1
length: 15
D: TRBD1
V: TRBV4-2
CDR3: CASSPIGQGNTEAFF
DNA: TGTGCCAGCAGCCCAATCGGACAGGGGAACACTGAAGCTTTCTTT

size: .
J: TRBJ2-1
length: 13
D: .
V: TRBV6-4
CDR3: CAAEGGTHNEQFF
DNA: TGTGCTGCGGAGGGGGGGACCCACAATGAGCAGTTCTTC

size: .
J: TRBJ2-6
length: 18
D: .
V: TRBV19
CDR3: CASSIGYSGTSGANVLTF
DNA: TGTGCCAGTAGTATCGGTTACAGCGGTACGTCTGGGGCCAACGTCCTGACTTTC

size: .
J: TRBJ1-3
length: 17
D: TRBD1
V: TRBV9
CDR3: CASSVARTGTSGNTIYF
DNA: TGTGCCAGCAGCGTAGCTCGGACAGGGACCTCTGGAAACACCATATATTTT

size: once
J: TRBJ1-3
length: 15
D: TRBD1
V: TRBV9
CDR3: CASSATGAGGNTIYF
DNA: TGTGCCAGCAGCGCGACAGGGGCGGGGGGAAACACCATATATTTT

size: .
J: TRBJ1-2
length: 15
D: TRBD1
V: TRBV6-5
CDR3: CASSYSETGGHGYTF
DNA: TGTGCCAGCAGTTACTCTGAGACAGGGGGTCATGGCTACACCTTC

size: .
J: TRBJ2-7
length: 11
D: .
V: TRBV28
CDR3: CASSLASEQYF
DNA: TGTGCCAGCAGTTTAGCGAGTGAGCAGTACTTC

size: .
J: TRBJ2-1
length: 15
D: .
V: TRBV9
CDR3: CASSVEDSSYNEQFF
DNA: TGTGCCAGCAGCGTGGAGGACTCTTCCTACAATGAGCAGTTCTTC

size: .
J: TRBJ2-1
length: 15
D: TRBD2
V: TRBV6-1
CDR3: CASSEQEAGGNEQFF
DNA: TGTGCCAGCAGTGAACAGGAAGCGGGAGGGAATGAGCAGTTCTTC

size: medium-sized
J: TRBJ2-1
length: 16
D: .
V: TRBV12-5
CDR3: CASGPEGQGTYNEQFF
DNA: TGTGCTAGTGGTCCCGAGGGTCAGGGGACATACAATGAGCAGTTCTTC

size: .
J: TRBJ2-1
length: 14
D: TRBD2
V: TRBV6-4
CDR3: CASSDSSGGNEQFF
DNA: TGTGCCAGCAGTGATTCTAGCGGGGGCAATGAGCAGTTCTTC